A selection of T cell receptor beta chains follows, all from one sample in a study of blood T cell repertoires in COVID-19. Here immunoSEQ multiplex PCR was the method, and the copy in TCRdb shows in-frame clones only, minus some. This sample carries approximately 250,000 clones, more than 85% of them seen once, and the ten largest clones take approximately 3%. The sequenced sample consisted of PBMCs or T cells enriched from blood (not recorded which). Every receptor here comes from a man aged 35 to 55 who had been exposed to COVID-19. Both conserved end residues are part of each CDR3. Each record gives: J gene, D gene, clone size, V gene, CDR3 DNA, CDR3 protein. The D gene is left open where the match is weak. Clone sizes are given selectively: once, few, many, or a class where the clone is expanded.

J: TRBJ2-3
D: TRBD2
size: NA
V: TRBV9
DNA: TGTGCCAGCAGCCCGACTAGCGGGAGAGGGACAGATACGCAGTATTTT
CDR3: CASSPTSGRGTDTQYF

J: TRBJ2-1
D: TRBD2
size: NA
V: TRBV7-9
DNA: TGTGCCAGCAGCCCGGCGGGGGGGTACAATGAGCAGTTCTTC
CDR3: CASSPAGGYNEQFF

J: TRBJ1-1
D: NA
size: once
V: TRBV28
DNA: TGTGCCAGCATCTCCTGGGGCGGGAACACTGAAGCTTTCTTT
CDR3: CASISWGGNTEAFF

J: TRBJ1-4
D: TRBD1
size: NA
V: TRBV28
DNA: TGTGCCAGCAGCCGACAGGGGCTCTCAACTAATGAAAAACTGTTTTTT
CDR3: CASSRQGLSTNEKLFF

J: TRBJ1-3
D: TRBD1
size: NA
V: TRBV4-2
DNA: TGTGCCAGCAGCGACGCCGGGACAGCCTCTGGAAACACCATATATTTT
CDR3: CASSDAGTASGNTIYF

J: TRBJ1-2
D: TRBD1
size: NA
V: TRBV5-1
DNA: TGCGCCAGCACCACGGGACAGGCTTATGGCTACACCTTC
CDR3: CASTTGQAYGYTF

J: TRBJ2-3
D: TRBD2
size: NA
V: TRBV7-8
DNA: TGTGCCAGCAGCTCCTCGCTAGCGGGCACAGATACGCAGTATTTT
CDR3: CASSSSLAGTDTQYF

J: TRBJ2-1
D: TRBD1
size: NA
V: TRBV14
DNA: TGTGCCAGCAGCCACCTCGGGACAGGGGTCGGCAATGAGCAGTTCTTC
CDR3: CASSHLGTGVGNEQFF

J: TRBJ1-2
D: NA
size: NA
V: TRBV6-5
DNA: TGTGCCAGCAGTCCCAATCCTCCGGTCTATGGCTACACCTTC
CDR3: CASSPNPPVYGYTF

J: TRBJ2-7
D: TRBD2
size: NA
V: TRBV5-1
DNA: TGCGCCAGCACCTTACTAGCGGGAGAGGACGAGCAGTACTTC
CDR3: CASTLLAGEDEQYF

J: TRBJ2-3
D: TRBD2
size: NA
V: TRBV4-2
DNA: TGTGCCAGCAGCCAAGGGCTAGCGGGGCCCCCGGGTACGCAGTATTTT
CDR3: CASSQGLAGPPGTQYF

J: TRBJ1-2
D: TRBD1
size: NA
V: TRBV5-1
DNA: TGCGCCAGCAGCAACTACAGGGGTTTCGATGGCTACACCTTC
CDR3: CASSNYRGFDGYTF

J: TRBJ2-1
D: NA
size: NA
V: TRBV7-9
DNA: TGTGCCAGCAGTTTGGTCTTGGGGCAAAACAATGAGCAGTTCTTC
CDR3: CASSLVLGQNNEQFF

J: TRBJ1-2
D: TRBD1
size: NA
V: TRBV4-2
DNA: TGTGCCAGCAGCCAAGTCGCGAGACAGGGGGCGAATGGCTACACCTTC
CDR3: CASSQVARQGANGYTF

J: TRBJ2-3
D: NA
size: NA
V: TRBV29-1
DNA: TGCAGCGTTTTTTTTCCGAGCACAGATACGCAGTATTTT
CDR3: CSVFFPSTDTQYF

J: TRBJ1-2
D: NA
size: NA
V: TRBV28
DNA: TGTGCCAGCAGTTCCCCATCCCCCGTTAAGGGGGCTAACTATGGCTACACCTTC
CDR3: CASSSPSPVKGANYGYTF

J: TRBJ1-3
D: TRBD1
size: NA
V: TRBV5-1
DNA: TGCGCCAGCAGCACGGGACAGGGGGCAGGAAACACCATATATTTT
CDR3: CASSTGQGAGNTIYF

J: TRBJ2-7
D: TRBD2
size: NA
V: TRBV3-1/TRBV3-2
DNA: TGTGCCAGCAGCTCTAGCGGGTTAACCTACGAGCAGTACTTC
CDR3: CASSSSGLTYEQYF

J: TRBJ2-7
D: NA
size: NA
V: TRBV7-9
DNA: TGTGCCAGCAGCCCCGGACGGGGGAGCTCCTACGAGCAGTACTTC
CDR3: CASSPGRGSSYEQYF

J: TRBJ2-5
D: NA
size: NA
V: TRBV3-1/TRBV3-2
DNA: TGTGCCAGCAGCCAAGCGGGAGCGGCATGGGAGACCCAGTACTTC
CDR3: CASSQAGAAWETQYF

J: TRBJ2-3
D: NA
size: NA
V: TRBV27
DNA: TGTGCCAGCAGCCACGGACTGGGGCAGTATTTT
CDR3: CASSHGLGQYF

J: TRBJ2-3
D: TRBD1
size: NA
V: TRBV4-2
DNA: TGTGCCAGCAGCCAAGCGACAGGGGCAGATACGCAGTATTTT
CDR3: CASSQATGADTQYF

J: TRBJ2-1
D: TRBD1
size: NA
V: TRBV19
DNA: TGTGCCAGTAGTACCCAAGACAGGGGGCTAAATGAGCAGTTCTTC
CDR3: CASSTQDRGLNEQFF

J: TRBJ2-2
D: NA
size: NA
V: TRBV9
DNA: TGTGCCAGCAGCGAGTCCCTCGGACAGAAAAACACTGGGGAGCTGTTTTTT
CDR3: CASSESLGQKNTGELFF

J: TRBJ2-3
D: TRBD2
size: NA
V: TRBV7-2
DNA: TGTGCCAGCAGCCCGGGGACTAGCGGGAGCCATTTTAGCACAGATACGCAGTATTTT
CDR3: CASSPGTSGSHFSTDTQYF

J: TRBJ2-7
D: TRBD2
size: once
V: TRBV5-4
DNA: TGTGCCAGCAGCTTCAAGGCTAGCGGGAGGTCCCACGAGCAGTACTTC
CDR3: CASSFKASGRSHEQYF

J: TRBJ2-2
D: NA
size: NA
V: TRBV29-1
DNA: TGCAGCGTCCAGACAGGGAGCGGAGGGCGAAACACCGGGGAGCTGTTTTTT
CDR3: CSVQTGSGGRNTGELFF

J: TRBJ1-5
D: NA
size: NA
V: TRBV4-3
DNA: TGCGCCAGCAGCCAAAATTGGGGGCGGCATCAGCCCCAGCATTTT
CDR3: CASSQNWGRHQPQHF